Here is one TCR beta chain with its context. The assay was immunoSEQ multiplex PCR, and TCRdb's table has in-frame clones only and misses some. The sample holds roughly 250,000 clones, about 80% seen once. The V gene's germline CDR1 is SGHKS and CDR2 YYEKEE (reference sequence). With 5 bases clipped from V and 2 bases from J, the junction kept 8 bases outside the gene matches. The CDR3 has 15 residues. The data were obtained in a study of blood T cell repertoires in COVID-19. V gene TRBV5-5 combines with J gene TRBJ2-7; TRBD1 matches 9 bases. Sequenced sample: peripheral blood. This receptor was taken from a person aged 70 to 85 with COVID-19, enrolled during active disease. CDR3 DNA: TGTGCCAGCAGATATGGACAGGGGCCAACCTACGAGCAGTACTTC. Translation: CASRYGQGPTYEQYF.